The clone carrying this TCR beta chain was found a few times. The record originates from a study of blood T cell repertoires in COVID-19. For the study at large: Samples representing acute and convalescent COVID-19 were sourced from the United States, Italy and Spain. Sample material is recorded as cDNA or gDNA derived from T cells, B-cell-depleted T cells, or PBMCs.

Germline CDR1 reads MNHEY; CDR2 reads SVGAGI. This CDR3 spans 15 amino acids. The V and J ends lost 5 bases and 4 bases respectively, with 17 bases between them. Under the authors' procedure: Amplification of reference gene primers provided the estimated nucleated cell counts. Only in-frame clones appear in the TCRdb table, and some are missing; sequencing was by immunoSEQ multiplex PCR. V and J calls and clone size are as listed in that table; D and trimming were resolved from the DNA. This sample has about 54,000 clones, with 81% found just once. This receptor was identified in a woman aged 55-70 years with acute or convalescent COVID-19. Sequenced sample: peripheral blood. The rearrangement joins TRBV6-5 to TRBJ1-2; a possible D gene is TRBD1 (6 bases). The DNA for the CDR3 is TGTGCCAGCAGTCCAGGACAGCTCTTACCCTATGGCTACACCTTC. Residues: CASSPGQLLPYGYTF.